This T cell receptor (beta chain) stems from a study of T-cell memory formation after mild COVID-19. Each CDR3 protein gets one entry after TCRdb re-called the 5' RACE reads with MiXCR. Here the sample spans just under 550,000 distinct CDR3 sequences, just over 20% being singletons. This clonotype was seen repeatedly, ten times or more. Germline V gene data show CDR1 as SGHDT and CDR2 as YYEEEE. The CDR3 has 14 residues. V lost 4 bases, J lost 8 bases, and 16 bases lay in between. This chain connects TRBV5-6 to TRBJ2-4, with D tentatively TRBD1 (6 bases). This receptor was taken from an adult woman who had mild COVID-19 (a few samples of this study predate the infection). Cell type and time point are not known. The sequenced sample was PBMCs or a T cell subset sorted from them (not recorded which). CDR3: CASSLRGGQDIQYF. CDR3 in DNA: TGTGCCAGCAGCCTCCGAGGGGGACAAGACATTCAGTACTTC.